This TCR beta chain was sequenced during a study of regulatory T cells in long-lasting Graves disease. Described time point: newly diagnosed GD, antithyroid drugs for less than 3 months. Following extraction of RNA from PBMCs, that RNA was used to make the TCR library. The germline V gene has CDR1 MDHEN and CDR2 SYDVKM. Trimming took 3 bases from V and 5 from J, leaving 19 bases between them. CDR3 length equals 17 residues. Arm-PCR with iRepertoire HTBI primers amplified the CDR3 regions for these TCR beta libraries. TCRdb processed the multiplex PCR reads anew with MiXCR; each CDR3 protein has one entry. Among over 400,000 distinct CDR3 sequences listed, approximately 15% were seen once. A few counts support this clonotype. The same specimen was also included in a second study, on T cells in Graves' hyperthyroidism and ophthalmopathy. From that report: Patients were excluded because of uncontrolled infection, other autoimmune disease, pregnancy or lactation. Model predictions of ophthalmopathy came a median approximately 6.5 months before onset.

The chain uses TRBV28 and TRBJ2-2; D ambiguous. The sample consisted of peripheral blood mononuclear cells (PBMCs), taken at new diagnosis, from a patient treated with antithyroid drugs. The source of this sequence is a woman aged 45-60 years with Graves disease. The CDR3: CASSFLRRTIWTGELFF. The CDR3, as DNA: TGTGCCAGCAGTTTTTTACGGCGGACGATTTGGACCGGGGAGCTGTTTTTT.